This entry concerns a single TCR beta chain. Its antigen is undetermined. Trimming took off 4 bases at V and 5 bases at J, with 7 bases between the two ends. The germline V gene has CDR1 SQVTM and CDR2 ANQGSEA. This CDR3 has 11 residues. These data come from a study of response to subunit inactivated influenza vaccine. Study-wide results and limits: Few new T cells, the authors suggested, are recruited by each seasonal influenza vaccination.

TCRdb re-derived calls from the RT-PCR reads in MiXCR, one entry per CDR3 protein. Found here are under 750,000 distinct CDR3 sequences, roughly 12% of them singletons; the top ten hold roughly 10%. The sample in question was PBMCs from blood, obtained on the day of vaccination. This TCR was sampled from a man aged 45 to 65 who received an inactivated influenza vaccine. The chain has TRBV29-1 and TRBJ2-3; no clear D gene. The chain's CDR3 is CSVAPVDTQYF. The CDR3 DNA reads TGCAGCGTTGCCCCTGTAGATACGCAGTATTTT.